This T cell receptor (beta chain) came from a study of T cell repertoires in cytomegalovirus infection. TCRdb re-derived calls from the reads in MiXCR, one entry per CDR3 protein. Of about half a million distinct CDR3 sequences detected, roughly 46% appear once; the ten largest clones hold around 45%. Remarks on this clonotype: Its specificity is not known.

Study-wide points: Cumulated frequencies of public TCR beta families served to identify carriers of CMV plus the relevant HLA.

The V gene's germline CDR1 is KGHSH and CDR2 LQKENI. This CDR3 has 16 residues. V gave up 5 bases and J gave up 6 bases, with 17 bases separating them. This chain uses TRBV18 with TRBJ1-6; maybe TRBD1 (6 bases). This material consisted of cultured PBMCs, taken from culture after CMV antigen stimulation. The origin of this receptor is a human donor in good health (CMV status not recorded). Some clones in this sample may be carry-over from other donors' samples. CDR3 bases: TGTGCCAGCTCAGCCACCGGGGGCGGAGGTAATTCACCCCTCCACTTT. Residues: CASSATGGGGNSPLHF.